This TCR beta chain was recovered during a study of blood T cell repertoires in COVID-19 (dated by TCRdb to about 2020). Study-wide context: Collaborator samples came from the United States, Italy and Spain and covered acute and convalescent phases of COVID-19. The prospective study material was composed of cDNA or gDNA derived from T cells, B-cell-depleted T cells, or PBMCs. The dataset comprised deeply sampled blood TCRbeta repertoires from subjects exposed to, actively infected with, or recovered from COVID-19. The repertoires were released in a freely available public database intended as a resource for research on the immune response to SARS-CoV-2. The samples were drawn from two sources: the first 160 participants of the ongoing ImmuneRACE study, and 1,200 or so subjects contributed by 6 global collaborators. Sample metadata almost always included a de-identified subject ID, COVID-19 status, age in years and sex. Where HLA class I and class II types were available, the types were taken from metadata supplied by the sample provider, not from assay-based typing.

Cut back by 1 base and 6 bases, the V and J ends lie 10 bases apart. The CDR3 sequence holds 15 residues, the cysteine and phenylalanine included. Only the CDR3 DNA is retained, 45 bases long and in frame from the first base. The germline V gene supplies CDR1 SNHLY and CDR2 FYNNEI. TCRbeta CDR3 regions were amplified from genomic DNA using the immunoSEQ Assay, a bias-controlled multiplex PCR. In the paper's pipeline: The number of nucleated cells in each sample was estimated by amplification of reference gene primers within the assay. To quantify the absolute abundance of each unique TCRbeta CDR3 rearrangement, sequence reads were collapsed and filtered. Productive Simpson clonality was computed per sample as the square root of Simpson's diversity index over productive rearrangements. TCRdb carries this immuneACCESS record with in-frame sequences only. Its versions omit some clonotypes, under half of them owing to an unresolved V gene in the studies checked, with the rest unexplained. That table gives V, J and clone size, and the DNA gave D and trimming. Within this sample are roughly 410,000 clones, with approximately 90% of them counted one time only. The ten largest account for roughly 1.6% of the sample.

One collaborating source in Seattle enrolled patients during active infection and followed them longitudinally through the course of disease. Collaborating institutions collected whole blood in K2EDTA tubes following their own protocols. Collaborator samples were shipped for TCRbeta analysis as frozen whole blood, isolated PBMCs, or DNA extracted from either sample type. Regarding this clone: The antigen this receptor binds is unknown. No much larger clonotype is one base removed from it; base qualities were not supplied.

Here is what the overall study found, with its caveats: The amount of clinical and demographic metadata varied by source and participant and was provided uncurated.

This sequence originates from a woman between 40 and 50 years old with COVID-19, enrolled during active disease. The chain was built from TRBV2 and TRBJ1-6, and the D gene may be TRBD1, 5 bases matching. Sequenced input: peripheral blood. The CDR3 reads CASSEEGARNSPLHF. The DNA is as follows: TGTGCCAGCAGTGAAGAAGGGGCGCGTAATTCACCCCTCCACTTT.